Listed below are T cell receptor beta chains from one sample, sequenced in a study of early T cells in non-severe SARS-CoV-2 infection. TCRdb re-analysed the 5' RACE reads in MiXCR, keeping a single row per CDR3 protein. The sample has around 60,000 distinct CDR3 sequences, around 12% seen once; the top ten hold roughly 4%. The specimen was whole blood. The receptor set was obtained from an adult who was a healthcare worker with PCR-confirmed SARS-CoV-2 infection or an uninfected control (not recorded which). Both conserved end residues are part of each CDR3. Fields, in order: D gene, V gene, clone size, J gene, CDR3 protein, CDR3 DNA. The D gene is left open where the match is weak. Clone size is not always given. Where it is, it says once, few, many or a class for expanded clones.

D gene: -; V gene: TRBV12-3/TRBV12-4; clone size: -; J gene: TRBJ1-6; CDR3 protein: CASGPGTDNSPLHF; CDR3 DNA: TGTGCCAGCGGTCCCGGGACGGATAATTCACCCCTCCACTTT
D gene: -; V gene: TRBV6-1; clone size: few; J gene: TRBJ2-7; CDR3 protein: CASSEAPGASYEQYF; CDR3 DNA: TGTGCCAGCAGTGAAGCGCCTGGGGCCTCCTACGAGCAGTACTTC
D gene: TRBD2; V gene: TRBV24-1; clone size: -; J gene: TRBJ2-5; CDR3 protein: CATSDPTSEQETQYF; CDR3 DNA: TGTGCCACCAGTGACCCAACTAGCGAGCAAGAGACCCAGTACTTC
D gene: -; V gene: TRBV5-1; clone size: few; J gene: TRBJ2-7; CDR3 protein: CASSLVSGYEQYF; CDR3 DNA: TGCGCCAGCAGCTTGGTATCAGGCTACGAGCAGTACTTC
D gene: -; V gene: TRBV7-9; clone size: -; J gene: TRBJ2-5; CDR3 protein: CASSLSYTRGLETQYF; CDR3 DNA: TGTGCCAGCAGCTTATCTTACACCCGGGGGTTAGAGACCCAGTACTTC
D gene: TRBD1; V gene: TRBV5-1; clone size: -; J gene: TRBJ2-7; CDR3 protein: CASSSGTELGEQYF; CDR3 DNA: TGCGCCAGCAGCTCCGGGACAGAGTTAGGCGAGCAGTACTTC
D gene: TRBD1; V gene: TRBV20-1; clone size: many; J gene: TRBJ1-1; CDR3 protein: CSARPPDRVSVGLNTEAFF; CDR3 DNA: TGCAGTGCTCGCCCTCCCGACAGGGTTTCTGTAGGATTGAACACTGAAGCTTTCTTT
D gene: TRBD2; V gene: TRBV6-5; clone size: many; J gene: TRBJ2-3; CDR3 protein: CASSWTSGGADTQYF; CDR3 DNA: TGTGCCAGCAGTTGGACTAGCGGGGGGGCAGATACGCAGTATTTT
D gene: -; V gene: TRBV18; clone size: few; J gene: TRBJ2-5; CDR3 protein: CASSPDDRQETQYF; CDR3 DNA: TGTGCCAGCTCACCCGACGACAGACAAGAGACCCAGTACTTC
D gene: -; V gene: TRBV6-2/TRBV6-3; clone size: many; J gene: TRBJ2-7; CDR3 protein: CASSSLGAYEQYF; CDR3 DNA: TGTGCCAGCAGTTCCCTTGGGGCCTACGAGCAGTACTTC
D gene: TRBD2; V gene: TRBV2; clone size: -; J gene: TRBJ2-5; CDR3 protein: CASSGTGTIQETQYF; CDR3 DNA: TGTGCCAGCAGTGGTACCGGGACTATCCAAGAGACCCAGTACTTC